This T cell receptor (beta chain) comes out of a study of blood T cell repertoires in COVID-19. TCRdb keeps only in-frame clones here, not all; method: immunoSEQ multiplex PCR. The repertoire holds around 120,000 clones, with approximately 87% as singletons. Material for sequencing was peripheral blood. The sequence came from a woman in her 70s with acute or convalescent COVID-19.

In DNA form, the CDR3 reads TGTGCCAGTAGTAGGGACAGGCAATTCGGGTCGGACTATGGCTACACCTTC. This sequence encodes CASSRDRQFGSDYGYTF. V is TRBV19 and J is TRBJ1-2, with 8 bases that match TRBD1. Germline V gene data show CDR1 as LNHDA and CDR2 as SQIVND (reference sequence). The CDR3 runs to 17 residues. V trimming: 4 bases; J trimming: 3 bases; junction bases outside the gene matches: 13.